The TCR beta chain under discussion was sequenced for a study of response to subunit inactivated influenza vaccine. This clonotype was observed at least ten times. MiXCR, applied by TCRdb to the RT-PCR reads, yields one record per CDR3 protein. The data show about 540,000 distinct CDR3 sequences, 20% to 25% seen once. Trimming removed 3 bases from V and 9 bases from J, with 12 bases in between. The germline gives CDR1 SGHRS, CDR2 YFSETQ. The CDR3 runs to 12 residues. These same data were also listed under a study on T cells expressing NK-cell markers. That publication notes: The authors made TCR beta cDNA libraries by 5'RACE template switching. This switching added a universal primer site and UMIs.

Sequencing was performed on CD4+ T cells sorted from PBMCs, taken approximately 13 days after vaccination. The chain has TRBV5-1 and TRBJ1-2, with D maybe TRBD1 (5 bases). This TCR was recovered from a man aged 50 to 60 who received an inactivated influenza vaccine. The CDR3, as DNA: TGCGCCAGCAGCTCGGGACTTCAGAGCTACACCTTC. Its protein is CASSSGLQSYTF. The variable domain in full, with the rest retrieved from reference TRBV5-1 and TRBJ1-2, is KAGVTQTPRYLIKTRGQQVTLSCSPISGHRSVSWYQQTPGQGLQFLFEYFSETQRNKGNFPGRFSGRQFSNSRSEMNVSTLELGDSALYLCASSSGLQSYTFGSGTRLTVV.